The entry below gives a single T cell receptor (beta chain) sequence along with its context. Its antigen remains unknown. The record originates from a study of post-analysis software for immune sequencing data. General study findings and limits: Four or five TRBV segments, TRBV5-6, TRBV5-1 and TRBV20-1 among them, were found more frequent in patients than controls.

V shed 5 bases and J shed 2 bases, with 10 bases lying between them. This CDR3 has 14 amino acids. CDR1 and CDR2 (germline): PRHDT, FYEKMQ (reference sequence). The authors incorporated unique molecular identifiers into the TCR beta cDNA libraries. TCRdb independently ran MiXCR on the PCR reads; one entry per CDR3 protein. The sample contains about 400,000 distinct CDR3 sequences, less than 40% of which appear only once. The sequenced material came from blood. The chain has TRBV13 and TRBJ2-1; D uncertain. The sequence derives from a girl aged 10 to 17 with multiple sclerosis. The CDR3 region is CASSHFLAYNEQFF. CDR3 DNA sequence: TGTGCCAGCAGCCACTTTTTGGCCTACAATGAGCAGTTCTTC. The entire variable domain, with the rest obtained from reference TRBV13 and TRBJ2-1, is as follows: AAGVIQSPRHLIKEKRETATLKCYPIPRHDTVYWYQQGPGQDPQFLISFYEKMQSDKGSIPDRFSAQQFSDYHSELNMSSLELGDSALYFCASSHFLAYNEQFFGPGTRLTVL.